Sequencing of this T cell receptor (beta chain) was carried out in a study of T cell responses to AZD1222 COVID-19 vaccine. Clones were sequenced by immunoSEQ multiplex PCR, and TCRdb holds only the in-frame ones, with some missing. The repertoire has about 200,000 clones, approximately 86% of them found once; the top ten carry about 8%. Germline CDR1 SNHLY, CDR2 FYNNEI. J lost 0 bases, V lost 6 bases, and 8 bases had no gene match. CDR3 length: 17 amino acids. The specimen was peripheral blood, collected on day 0 of AZD1222 vaccination. The rearrangement uses TRBV2 and TRBJ2-6; 7 bases agree with TRBD2. This clonotype originated in an adult in good health. DNA of the CDR3: TGTGCCAGCAGGGGGAGGGTTTTGCCCTCTGGGGCCAACGTCCTGACTTTC. Translating gives CASRGRVLPSGANVLTF.